This T cell receptor (beta chain) was captured by sequencing in a study of T cells in tuberculosis. At the level of the study: This South African cohort compared adolescents with or without latent tuberculosis against adults with active tuberculosis.

Profiled with immunoSEQ multiplex PCR; TCRdb holds only in-frame clones, not every one. The data hold approximately 30,000 clones, with 95% to 97% observed a single time. Germline CDR1 WNHNN, CDR2 SYGVQD (reference sequence). The V end lost 7 bases, the J end lost 3 bases, and 9 bases lay between the germline ends. The length of the CDR3 is 12 residues. Study-level results: Cases with active tuberculosis were adults, while controls were adolescents. Smaller distances to GMM-specific TCRs suggested their expansion in active tuberculosis.

This clone was seen only once. Its target is not known. The source is a donor aged 10 to 29 with latent tuberculosis or without tuberculosis infection. The J gene is TRBJ1-1, the V gene TRBV10-1; D not resolved. The sample was PBMCs. The CDR3 here is CASIPGDTEAFF. In DNA form, the CDR3 reads TGCGCCAGCATACCCGGAGACACTGAAGCTTTCTTT.